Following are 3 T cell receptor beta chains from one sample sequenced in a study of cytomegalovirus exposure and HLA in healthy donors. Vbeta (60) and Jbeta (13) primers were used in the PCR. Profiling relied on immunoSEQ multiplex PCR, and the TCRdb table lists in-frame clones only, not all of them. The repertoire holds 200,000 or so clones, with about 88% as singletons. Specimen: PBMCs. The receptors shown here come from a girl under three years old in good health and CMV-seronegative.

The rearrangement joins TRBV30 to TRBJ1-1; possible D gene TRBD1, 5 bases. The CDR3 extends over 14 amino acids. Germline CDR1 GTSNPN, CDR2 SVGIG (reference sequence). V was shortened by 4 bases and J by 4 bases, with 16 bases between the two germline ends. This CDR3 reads CAWTNGVGGTEAFF. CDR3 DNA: TGTGCCTGGACAAACGGGGTGGGGGGCACTGAAGCTTTCTTT.

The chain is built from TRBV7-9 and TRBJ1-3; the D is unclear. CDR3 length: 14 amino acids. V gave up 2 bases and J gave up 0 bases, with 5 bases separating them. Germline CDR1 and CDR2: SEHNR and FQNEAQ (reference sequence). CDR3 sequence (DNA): TGTGCCAGCAGCTTATCCTACTCTGGAAACACCATATATTTT. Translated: CASSLSYSGNTIYF.

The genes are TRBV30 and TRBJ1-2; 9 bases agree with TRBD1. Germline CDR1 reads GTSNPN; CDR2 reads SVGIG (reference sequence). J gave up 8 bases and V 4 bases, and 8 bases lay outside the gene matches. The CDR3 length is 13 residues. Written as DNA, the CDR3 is TGTGCCTGGAAAACAGGGGGCCCGGTGGGCTACACCTTC. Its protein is CAWKTGGPVGYTF.